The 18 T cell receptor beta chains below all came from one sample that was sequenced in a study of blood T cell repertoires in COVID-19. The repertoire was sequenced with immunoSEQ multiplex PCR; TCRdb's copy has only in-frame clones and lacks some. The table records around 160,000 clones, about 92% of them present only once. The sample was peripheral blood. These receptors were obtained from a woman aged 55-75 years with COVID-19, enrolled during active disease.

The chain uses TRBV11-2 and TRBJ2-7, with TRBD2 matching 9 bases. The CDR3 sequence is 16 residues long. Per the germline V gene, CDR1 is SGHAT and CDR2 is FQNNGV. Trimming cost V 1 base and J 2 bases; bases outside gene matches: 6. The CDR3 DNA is TGTGCCAGCAGCTTAGCACTCCGGACTAGCGCCTACGAGCAGTACTTC. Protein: CASSLALRTSAYEQYF.

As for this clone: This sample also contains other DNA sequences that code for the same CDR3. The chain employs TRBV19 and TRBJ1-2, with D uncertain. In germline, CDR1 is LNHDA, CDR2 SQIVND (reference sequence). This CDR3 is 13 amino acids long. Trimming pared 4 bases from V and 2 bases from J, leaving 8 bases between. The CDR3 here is CASSRRENYGYTF. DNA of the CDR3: TGTGCCAGTAGTAGAAGGGAGAACTATGGCTACACCTTC.

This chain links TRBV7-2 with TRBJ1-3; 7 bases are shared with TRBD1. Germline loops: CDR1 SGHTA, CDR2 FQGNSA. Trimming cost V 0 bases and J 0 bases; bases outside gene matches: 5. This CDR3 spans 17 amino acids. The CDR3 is CASSLAPGQLSGNTIYF. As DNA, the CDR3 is TGTGCCAGCAGCTTAGCACCGGGACAGCTCTCTGGAAACACCATATATTTT.

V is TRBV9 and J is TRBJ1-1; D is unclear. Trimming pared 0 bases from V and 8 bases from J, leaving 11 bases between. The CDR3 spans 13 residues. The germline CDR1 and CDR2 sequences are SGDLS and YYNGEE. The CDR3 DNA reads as TGTGCCAGCAGCGTAGGCTTTTCGGGGGAAGCTTTCTTT. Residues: CASSVGFSGEAFF.

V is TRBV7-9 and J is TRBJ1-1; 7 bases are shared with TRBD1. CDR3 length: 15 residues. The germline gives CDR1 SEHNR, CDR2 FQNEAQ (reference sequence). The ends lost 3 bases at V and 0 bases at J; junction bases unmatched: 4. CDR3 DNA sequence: TGTGCCAGCAGCTTGTGGACAGGAATGAACACTGAAGCTTTCTTT. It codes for CASSLWTGMNTEAFF.

The CDR3 spells CASSFGSVNQPQHF. CDR3 in DNA: TGTGCCAGCAGCTTCGGGTCAGTTAATCAGCCCCAGCATTTT. The rearrangement joins TRBV5-6 to TRBJ1-5; D uncertain. The V and J ends lost 2 bases and 4 bases respectively, with 10 bases between them. Germline V gene data show CDR1 as SGHDT and CDR2 as YYEEEE. This CDR3 has 14 amino acids.

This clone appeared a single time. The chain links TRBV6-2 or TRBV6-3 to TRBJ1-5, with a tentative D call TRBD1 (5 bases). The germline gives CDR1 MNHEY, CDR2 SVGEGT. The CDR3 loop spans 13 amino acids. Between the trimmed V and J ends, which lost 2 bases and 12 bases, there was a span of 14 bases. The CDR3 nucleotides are TGTGCCAGCAGTTACCTCTTGGTCAGGGTCCAGCATTTT. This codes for CASSYLLVRVQHF.

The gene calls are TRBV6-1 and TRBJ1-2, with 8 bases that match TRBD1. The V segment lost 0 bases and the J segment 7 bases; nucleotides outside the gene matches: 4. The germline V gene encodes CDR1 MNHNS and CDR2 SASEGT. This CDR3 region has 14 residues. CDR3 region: CASSEATTGVGYTF. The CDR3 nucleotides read TGTGCCAGCAGTGAAGCTACGACAGGGGTTGGCTACACCTTC.

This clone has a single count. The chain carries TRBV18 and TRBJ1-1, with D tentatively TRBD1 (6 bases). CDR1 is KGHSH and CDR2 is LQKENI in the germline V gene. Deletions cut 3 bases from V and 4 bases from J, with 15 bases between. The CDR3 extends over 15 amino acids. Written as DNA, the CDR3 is TGTGCCAGCTCACCTAACAGGGTTCAGAGCACTGAAGCTTTCTTT. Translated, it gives CASSPNRVQSTEAFF.

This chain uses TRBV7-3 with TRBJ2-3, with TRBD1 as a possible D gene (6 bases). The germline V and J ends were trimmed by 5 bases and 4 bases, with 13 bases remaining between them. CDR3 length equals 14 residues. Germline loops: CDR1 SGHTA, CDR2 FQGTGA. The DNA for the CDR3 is TGTGCCAGCAGCCCCCCACAGGGACCAGATACGCAGTATTTT. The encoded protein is CASSPPQGPDTQYF.

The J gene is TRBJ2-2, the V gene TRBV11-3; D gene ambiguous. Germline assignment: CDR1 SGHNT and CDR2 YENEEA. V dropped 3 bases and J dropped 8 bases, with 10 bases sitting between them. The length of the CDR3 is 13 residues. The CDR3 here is CASSFWPGGELFF. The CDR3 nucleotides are TGTGCCAGCAGCTTTTGGCCCGGGGGGGAGCTGTTTTTT.

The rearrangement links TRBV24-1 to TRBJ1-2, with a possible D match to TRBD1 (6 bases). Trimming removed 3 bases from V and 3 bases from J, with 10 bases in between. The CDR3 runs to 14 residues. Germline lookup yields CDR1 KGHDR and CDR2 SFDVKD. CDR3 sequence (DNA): TGTGCCACCAGTGATATGCACAGGGACTATGGCTACACCTTC. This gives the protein CATSDMHRDYGYTF.

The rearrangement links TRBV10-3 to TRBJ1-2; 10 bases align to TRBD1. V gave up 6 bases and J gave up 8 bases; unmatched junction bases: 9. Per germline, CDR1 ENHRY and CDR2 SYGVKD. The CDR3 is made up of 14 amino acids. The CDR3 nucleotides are TGTGCCATCAGCCAGACAGGGGGCTTAGGGGGCTACACCTTC. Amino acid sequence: CAISQTGGLGGYTF.

CDR3 sequence: CASSTEREYGYTF. Written as DNA, the CDR3 is TGTGCCAGCAGTACCGAGCGGGAGTATGGCTACACCTTC. The chain carries TRBV2 and TRBJ1-2; D is unclear. Deletions cut 5 bases from V and 5 bases from J, with 12 bases between. Germline CDR1 and CDR2: SNHLY and FYNNEI. This CDR3 has 13 residues.

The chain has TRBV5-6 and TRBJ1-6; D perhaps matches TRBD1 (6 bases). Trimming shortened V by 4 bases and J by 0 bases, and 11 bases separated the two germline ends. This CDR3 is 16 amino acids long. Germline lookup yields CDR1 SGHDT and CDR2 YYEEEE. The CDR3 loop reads CASSPGDSSYNSPLHF. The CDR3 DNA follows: TGTGCCAGCAGCCCAGGGGATAGCTCCTATAATTCACCCCTCCACTTT.

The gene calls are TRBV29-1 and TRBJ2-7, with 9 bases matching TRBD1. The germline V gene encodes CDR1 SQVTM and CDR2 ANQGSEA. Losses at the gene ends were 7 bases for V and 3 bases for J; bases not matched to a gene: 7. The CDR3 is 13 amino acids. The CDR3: CSAGQGAIYEQYF. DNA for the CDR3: TGCAGCGCGGGACAGGGAGCAATCTACGAGCAGTACTTC.

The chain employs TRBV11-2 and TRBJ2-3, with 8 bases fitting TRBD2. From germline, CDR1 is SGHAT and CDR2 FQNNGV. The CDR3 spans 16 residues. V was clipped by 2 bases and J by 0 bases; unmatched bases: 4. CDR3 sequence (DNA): TGTGCCAGCAGCTTATCTATAGCGGGAAGCACAGATACGCAGTATTTT. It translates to CASSLSIAGSTDTQYF. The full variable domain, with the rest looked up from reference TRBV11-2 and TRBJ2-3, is EAGVAQSPRYKIIEKRQSVAFWCNPISGHATLYWYQQILGQGPKLLIQFQNNGVVDDSQLPKDRFSAERLKGVDSTLKIQPAKLEDSAVYLCASSLSIAGSTDTQYFGPGTRLTVL.

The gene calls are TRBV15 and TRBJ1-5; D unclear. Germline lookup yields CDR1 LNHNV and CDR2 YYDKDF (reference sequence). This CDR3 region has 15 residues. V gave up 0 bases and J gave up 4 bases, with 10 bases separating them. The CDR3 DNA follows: TGTGCCACCAGCAGAGATTGGTCAGGAAATCAGCCCCAGCATTTT. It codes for CATSRDWSGNQPQHF.